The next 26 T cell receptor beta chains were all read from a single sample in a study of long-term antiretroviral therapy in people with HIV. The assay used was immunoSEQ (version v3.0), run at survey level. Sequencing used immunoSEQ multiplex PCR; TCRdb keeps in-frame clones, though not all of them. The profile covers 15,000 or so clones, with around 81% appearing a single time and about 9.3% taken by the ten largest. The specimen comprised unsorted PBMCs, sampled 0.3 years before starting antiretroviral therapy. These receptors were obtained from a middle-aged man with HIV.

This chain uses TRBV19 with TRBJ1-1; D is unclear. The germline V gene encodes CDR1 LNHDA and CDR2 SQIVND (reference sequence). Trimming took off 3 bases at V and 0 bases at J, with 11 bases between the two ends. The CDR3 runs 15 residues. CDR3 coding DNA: TGTGCCAGTAGTATCGGAAGGGCATTGAACACTGAAGCTTTCTTT. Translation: CASSIGRALNTEAFF. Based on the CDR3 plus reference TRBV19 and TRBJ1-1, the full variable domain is DGGITQSPKYLFRKEGQNVTLSCEQNLNHDAMYWYRQDPGQGLRLIYYSQIVNDFQKGDIAEGYSVSREKKESFPLTVTSAQKNPTAFYLCASSIGRALNTEAFFGQGTRLTVV.

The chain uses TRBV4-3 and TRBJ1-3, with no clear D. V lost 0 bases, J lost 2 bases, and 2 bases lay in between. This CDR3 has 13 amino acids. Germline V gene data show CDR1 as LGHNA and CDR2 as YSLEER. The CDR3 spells CASSQEPGNTIYF. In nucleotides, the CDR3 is TGCGCCAGCAGCCAAGAGCCTGGAAACACCATATATTTT.

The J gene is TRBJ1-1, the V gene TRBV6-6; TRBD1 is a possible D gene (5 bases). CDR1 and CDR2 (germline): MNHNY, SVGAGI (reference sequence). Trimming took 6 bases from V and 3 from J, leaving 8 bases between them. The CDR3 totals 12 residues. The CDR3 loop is CASRVGDTEAFF. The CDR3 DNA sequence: TGTGCCAGCAGAGTGGGGGACACTGAAGCTTTCTTT.

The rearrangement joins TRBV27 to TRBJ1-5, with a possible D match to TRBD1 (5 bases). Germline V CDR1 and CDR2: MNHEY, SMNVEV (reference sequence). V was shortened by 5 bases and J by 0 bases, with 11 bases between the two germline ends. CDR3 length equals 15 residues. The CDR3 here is CASSPAGYSNQPQHF. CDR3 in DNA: TGTGCCAGCAGTCCAGCAGGGTATAGCAATCAGCCCCAGCATTTT.

The DNA of the CDR3 is TGCGCCAGCAGCGCACACCCCGCGAACACCGGGGAGCTGTTTTTT. Translating it yields CASSAHPANTGELFF. The rearrangement uses TRBV5-1 and TRBJ2-2; D call uncertain. This CDR3 spans 15 amino acids. Trimming took 4 bases from V and 0 from J, leaving 10 bases between them. Looked up from germline, CDR1 is SGHRS and CDR2 is YFSETQ.

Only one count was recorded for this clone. CDR3 nucleotide sequence: TGTGCCAGCGATCCTCCAGGTGAGGGCAGGGACACTGAAGCTTTCTTT. Amino acid sequence: CASDPPGEGRDTEAFF. The chain employs TRBV28 and TRBJ1-1; D perhaps matches TRBD1 (5 bases). Trimming stripped 8 bases from V and 3 bases from J, with 22 bases between. The CDR3 runs 16 residues. The germline V gene encodes CDR1 MDHEN and CDR2 SYDVKM.

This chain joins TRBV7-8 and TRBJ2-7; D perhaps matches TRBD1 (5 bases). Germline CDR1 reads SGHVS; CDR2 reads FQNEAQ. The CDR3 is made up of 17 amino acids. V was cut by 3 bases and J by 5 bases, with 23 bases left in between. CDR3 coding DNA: TGTGCCAGCAGCTTGGTTCCCTGGGGCCCCGGTCCCCACGAGCAGTACTTC. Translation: CASSLVPWGPGPHEQYF.

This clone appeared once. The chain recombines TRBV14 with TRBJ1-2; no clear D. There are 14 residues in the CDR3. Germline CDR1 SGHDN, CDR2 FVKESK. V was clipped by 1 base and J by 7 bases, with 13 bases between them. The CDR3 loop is CASSQAGAGPGYTF. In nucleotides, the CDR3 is TGTGCCAGCAGCCAAGCAGGAGCGGGCCCTGGCTACACCTTC.

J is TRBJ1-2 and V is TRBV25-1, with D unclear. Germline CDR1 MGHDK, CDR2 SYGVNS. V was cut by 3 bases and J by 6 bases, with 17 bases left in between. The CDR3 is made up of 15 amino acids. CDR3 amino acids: CASSEPGRKGHGYTF. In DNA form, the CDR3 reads TGTGCCAGCAGTGAGCCTGGACGAAAGGGTCATGGCTACACCTTC.

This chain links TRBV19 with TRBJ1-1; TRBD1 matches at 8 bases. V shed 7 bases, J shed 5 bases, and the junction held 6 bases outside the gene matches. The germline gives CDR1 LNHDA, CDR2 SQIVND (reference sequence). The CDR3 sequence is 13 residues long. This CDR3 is CASNDRGITEAFF. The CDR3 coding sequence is TGTGCCAGTAATGACAGGGGAATTACTGAAGCTTTCTTT.

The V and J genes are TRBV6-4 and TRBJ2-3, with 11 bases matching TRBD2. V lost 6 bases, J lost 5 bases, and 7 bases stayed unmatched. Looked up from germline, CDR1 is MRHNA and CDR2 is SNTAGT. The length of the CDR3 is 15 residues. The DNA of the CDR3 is TGTGCCAGCAGGACGACTAGCGGGGCGGTAGATACGCAGTATTTT. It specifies CASRTTSGAVDTQYF.

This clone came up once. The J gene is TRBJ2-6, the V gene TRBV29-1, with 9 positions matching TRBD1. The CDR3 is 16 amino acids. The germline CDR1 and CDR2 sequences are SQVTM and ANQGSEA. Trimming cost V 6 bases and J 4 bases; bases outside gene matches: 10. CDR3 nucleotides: TGCAGCGTCGGAAAAAGACAGGGGGACGGGGCCAACGTCCTGACTTTC. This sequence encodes CSVGKRQGDGANVLTF. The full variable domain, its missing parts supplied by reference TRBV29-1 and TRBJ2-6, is SAVISQKPSRDICQRGTSLTIQCQVDSQVTMMFWYRQQPGQSLTLIATANQGSEATYESGFVIDKFPISRPNLTFSTLTVSNMSPEDSSIYLCSVGKRQGDGANVLTFGAGSRLTVL.

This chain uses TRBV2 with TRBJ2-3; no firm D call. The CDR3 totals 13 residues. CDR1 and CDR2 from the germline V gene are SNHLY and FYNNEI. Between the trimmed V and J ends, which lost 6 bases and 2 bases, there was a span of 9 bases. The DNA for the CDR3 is TGTGCCAGCAGGGGAAAAAACACAGATACGCAGTATTTT. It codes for CASRGKNTDTQYF. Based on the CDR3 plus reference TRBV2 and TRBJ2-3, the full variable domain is EPEVTQTPSHQVTQMGQEVILRCVPISNHLYFYWYRQILGQKVEFLVSFYNNEISEKSEIFDDQFSVERPDGSNFTLKIRSTKLEDSAMYFCASRGKNTDTQYFGPGTRLTVL.

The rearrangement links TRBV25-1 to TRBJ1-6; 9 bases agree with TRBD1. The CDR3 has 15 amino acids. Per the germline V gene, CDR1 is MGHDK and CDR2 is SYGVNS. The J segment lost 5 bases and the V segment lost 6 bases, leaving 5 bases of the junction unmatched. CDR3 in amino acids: CASRFGTGNNSPLHF. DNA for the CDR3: TGTGCCAGCAGATTCGGGACAGGGAATAATTCACCCCTCCACTTT.

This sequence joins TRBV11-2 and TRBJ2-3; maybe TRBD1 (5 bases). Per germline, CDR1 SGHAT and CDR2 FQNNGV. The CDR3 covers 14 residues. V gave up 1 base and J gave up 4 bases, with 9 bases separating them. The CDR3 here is CASSLVGASDTQYF. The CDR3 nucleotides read TGTGCCAGCAGCTTAGTAGGGGCCTCAGATACGCAGTATTTT. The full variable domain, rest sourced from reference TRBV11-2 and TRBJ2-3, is EAGVAQSPRYKIIEKRQSVAFWCNPISGHATLYWYQQILGQGPKLLIQFQNNGVVDDSQLPKDRFSAERLKGVDSTLKIQPAKLEDSAVYLCASSLVGASDTQYFGPGTRLTVL.

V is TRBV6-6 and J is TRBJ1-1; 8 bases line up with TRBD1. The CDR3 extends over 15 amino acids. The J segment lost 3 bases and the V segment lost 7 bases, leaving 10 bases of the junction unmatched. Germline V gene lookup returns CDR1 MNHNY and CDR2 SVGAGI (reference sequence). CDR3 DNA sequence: TGTGCCAGCACCGATACAGGGGGAAAGTACACTGAAGCTTTCTTT. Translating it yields CASTDTGGKYTEAFF.

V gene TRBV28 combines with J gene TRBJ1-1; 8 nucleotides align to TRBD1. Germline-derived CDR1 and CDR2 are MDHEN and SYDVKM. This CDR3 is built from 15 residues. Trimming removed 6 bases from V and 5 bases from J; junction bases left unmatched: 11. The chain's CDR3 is CASREFQQGVTEAFF. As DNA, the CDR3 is TGTGCCAGCAGAGAATTCCAACAGGGGGTTACTGAAGCTTTCTTT.

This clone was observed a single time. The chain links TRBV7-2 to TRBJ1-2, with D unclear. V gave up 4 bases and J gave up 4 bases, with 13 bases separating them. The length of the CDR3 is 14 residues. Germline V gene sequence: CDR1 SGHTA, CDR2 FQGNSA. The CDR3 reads CASSSTTVSYGYTF. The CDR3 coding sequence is TGTGCCAGCAGCTCGACGACCGTCTCCTATGGCTACACCTTC.

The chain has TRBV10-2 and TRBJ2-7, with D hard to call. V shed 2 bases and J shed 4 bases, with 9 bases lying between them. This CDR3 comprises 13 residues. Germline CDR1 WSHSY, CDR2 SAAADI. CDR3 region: CASSEISDYEQYF. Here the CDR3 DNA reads TGCGCCAGCAGTGAGATCAGTGATTACGAGCAGTACTTC.

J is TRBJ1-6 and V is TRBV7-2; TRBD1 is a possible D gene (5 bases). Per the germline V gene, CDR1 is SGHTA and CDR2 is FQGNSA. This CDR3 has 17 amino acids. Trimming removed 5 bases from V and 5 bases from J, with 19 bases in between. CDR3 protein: CASSTRLGTENNSPLHF. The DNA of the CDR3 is TGTGCCAGCAGCACAAGACTCGGGACGGAGAATAATTCACCCCTCCACTTT. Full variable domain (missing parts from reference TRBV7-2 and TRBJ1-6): GAGVSQSPSNKVTEKGKDVELRCDPISGHTALYWYRQSLGQGLEFLIYFQGNSAPDKSGLPSDRFSAERTGGSVSTLTIQRTQQEDSAVYLCASSTRLGTENNSPLHFGNGTRLTVT.

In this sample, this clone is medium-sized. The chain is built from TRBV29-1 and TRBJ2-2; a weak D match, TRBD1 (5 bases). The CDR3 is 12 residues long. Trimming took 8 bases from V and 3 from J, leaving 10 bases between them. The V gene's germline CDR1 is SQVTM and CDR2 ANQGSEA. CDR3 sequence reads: CSIRVDTGELFF. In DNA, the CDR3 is TGCAGCATCAGGGTGGACACCGGGGAGCTGTTTTTT.

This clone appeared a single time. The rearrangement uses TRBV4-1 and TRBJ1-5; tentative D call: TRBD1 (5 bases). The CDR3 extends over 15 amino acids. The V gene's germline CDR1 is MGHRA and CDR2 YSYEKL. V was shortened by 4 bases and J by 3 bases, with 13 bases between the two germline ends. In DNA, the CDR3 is TGCGCCAGCAGCCGGCGGGCAGGGAACAATCAGCCCCAGCATTTT. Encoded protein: CASSRRAGNNQPQHF.

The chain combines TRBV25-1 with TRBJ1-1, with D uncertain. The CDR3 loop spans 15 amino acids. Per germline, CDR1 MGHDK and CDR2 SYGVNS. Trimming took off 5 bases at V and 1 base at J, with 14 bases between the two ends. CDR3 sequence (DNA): TGTGCCAGCAGTTCGTACGGGGATAGGAACACTGAAGCTTTCTTT. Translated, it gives CASSSYGDRNTEAFF.

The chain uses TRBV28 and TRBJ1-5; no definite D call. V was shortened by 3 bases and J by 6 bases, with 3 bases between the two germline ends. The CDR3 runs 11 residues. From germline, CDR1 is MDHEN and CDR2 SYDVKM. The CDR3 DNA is TGTGCCAGCAGTTTCGGTCAGCCCCAGCATTTT. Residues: CASSFGQPQHF.

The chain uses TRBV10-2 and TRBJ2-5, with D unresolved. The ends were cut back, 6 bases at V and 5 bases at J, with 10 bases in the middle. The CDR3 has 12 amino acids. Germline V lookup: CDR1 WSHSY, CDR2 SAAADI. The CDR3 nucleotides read TGCGCCAGCAGCCGGACGGAGGAGACCCAGTACTTC. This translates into CASSRTEETQYF.

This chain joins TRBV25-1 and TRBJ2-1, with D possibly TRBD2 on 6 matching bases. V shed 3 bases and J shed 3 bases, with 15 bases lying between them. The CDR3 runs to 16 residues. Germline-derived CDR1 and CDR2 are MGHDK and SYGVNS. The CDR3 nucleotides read TGTGCCAGCAGTGATACCGCGGGGATGATCTACAATGAGCAGTTCTTC. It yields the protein CASSDTAGMIYNEQFF.